Below, one T cell receptor beta chain is given with its context. What it binds is unknown. The sample comes from a study of blood T cells in healthy people across ages. Findings and caveats of the study: The fall in TCR beta diversity per million T cells was roughly linear with age.

CDR1 and CDR2 from the germline V gene are SGHRS and YFSETQ. Unmatched junction bases numbered 7, after V lost 5 bases and J lost 1 base. The CDR3 spans 18 residues. Alongside a J-beta primer mix, a sample-barcoded 5' primer served in a second PCR lasting about 7 to 12 cycles. A 12-random-nucleotide template-switch adaptor tagged each cDNA molecule. MiXCR, applied by TCRdb to the 5' RACE reads, yields one record per CDR3 protein. This sample has about 1.4 million distinct CDR3 sequences, with almost 60% found just once. In terms of origin and age, donors were healthy Caucasian individuals from Russia aged about 6 to 90. RNA extraction gave at least 5.5 micrograms of total RNA per sample.

What was sequenced was blood. V is TRBV5-1 and J is TRBJ2-1; TRBD2 matches 15 bases. The TCR sequence derives from a man aged 18 to 35 in good health. The CDR3 nucleotides are TGCGCCAGCAGACGGGGACTAGCGGGAGGCAATTCCTACAATGAGCAGTTCTTC. Residues: CASRRGLAGGNSYNEQFF.